A selection of T cell receptor beta chains follows, all from one sample in a study of T cell clonotyping in hematopoietic cell transplantation. Data came from immunoSEQ multiplex PCR; TCRdb stores just in-frame clones and leaves some out. The repertoire includes some 28,000 clones, more than 70% of them detected once, and around 1.9% sits in the top ten. The sample in question was peripheral blood mononuclear cells, obtained before stem cell transplant. These receptors all come from a man in his forties with acute myeloid leukemia. Some clones in this sample may be carry-over from other donors' samples. CDR3s include the opening cysteine and the closing phenylalanine or tryptophan. The D gene is left open where the match is weak. Clone size is not always given. Where it is, it says once, few, many or a class for expanded clones.

J gene,D gene,V gene,clone size,CDR3 protein,CDR3 DNA
TRBJ1-5,-,TRBV6-5,-,CASSYGDQPQHF,TGTGCCAGCAGTTACGGGGATCAGCCCCAGCATTTT
TRBJ2-7,-,TRBV2,-,CASRLVGRAEYF,TGTGCCAGCAGACTCGTGGGGCGTGCTGAGTACTTC
TRBJ1-2,-,TRBV30,-,CAWTGLPRGGYTF,TGTGCCTGGACCGGACTCCCAAGGGGAGGCTACACCTTC
TRBJ1-1,-,TRBV30,-,CAWRDNRLNTEAFF,TGTGCCTGGCGAGATAACAGGCTTAACACTGAAGCTTTCTTT
TRBJ1-5,TRBD1,TRBV9,-,CASSDTGGFKPQHF,TGTGCCAGCAGCGATACAGGGGGGTTTAAGCCCCAGCATTTT
TRBJ1-5,-,TRBV27,-,CASSALGQLQPQHF,TGTGCCAGCAGTGCCCTCGGGCAGTTACAGCCCCAGCATTTT
TRBJ1-5,TRBD1,TRBV5-6,few,CASSFRTGYSNQPQHF,TGTGCCAGCAGCTTCCGGACAGGGTATAGCAATCAGCCCCAGCATTTT
TRBJ2-7,-,TRBV11-2,-,CASSLGGGGYEQYF,TGTGCCAGCAGCTTAGGAGGAGGGGGGTACGAGCAGTACTTC
TRBJ1-2,TRBD1,TRBV5-6,-,CASSPDRNYGYTF,TGTGCCAGCAGCCCGGACAGGAACTATGGCTACACCTTC
TRBJ2-1,TRBD1,TRBV29-1,-,CSGARTGAGNEQFF,TGCAGCGGTGCCCGGACAGGGGCAGGGAATGAGCAGTTCTTC
TRBJ1-1,TRBD1,TRBV5-1,once,CASTQGGRAGTEAFF,TGCGCCAGCACCCAAGGGGGCAGGGCGGGCACTGAAGCTTTCTTT
TRBJ1-2,-,TRBV30,-,CAWSGGDFSYTF,TGTGCCTGGAGTGGTGGAGATTTCAGTTACACCTTC
TRBJ2-7,TRBD2,TRBV7-2,few,CASSADPGGEQYF,TGTGCCAGCAGCGCCGACCCCGGGGGGGAGCAGTACTTC
TRBJ2-7,-,TRBV19,-,CASSMIPGPYEQYF,TGTGCCAGTAGTATGATCCCGGGCCCGTACGAGCAGTACTTC
TRBJ2-7,-,TRBV2,-,CASARTYEQYF,TGTGCCAGTGCCCGGACCTACGAGCAGTACTTC
TRBJ2-1,TRBD2,TRBV29-1,-,CSVEAGGIYNEQFF,TGCAGCGTTGAAGCGGGAGGGATCTACAATGAGCAGTTCTTC
TRBJ2-7,TRBD1,TRBV5-1,-,CASSTTGTYEQYF,TGCGCCAGCAGCACGACAGGGACCTACGAGCAGTACTTC
TRBJ2-2,TRBD1,TRBV19,-,CASSVGQGTGELFF,TGTGCCAGTAGTGTCGGACAGGGCACCGGGGAGCTGTTTTTT
TRBJ1-6,-,TRBV15,few,CATSRGGMRRSPLHF,TGTGCCACCAGCAGAGGGGGCATGCGGCGTTCACCCCTCCACTTT
TRBJ1-2,-,TRBV7-8,once,CASSLEGIGYTF,TGTGCCAGCAGCTTAGAGGGGATAGGCTACACCTTC
TRBJ1-5,TRBD1,TRBV7-3,few,CASPGTDNQPQHF,TGTGCCAGCCCCGGGACAGACAATCAGCCCCAGCATTTT